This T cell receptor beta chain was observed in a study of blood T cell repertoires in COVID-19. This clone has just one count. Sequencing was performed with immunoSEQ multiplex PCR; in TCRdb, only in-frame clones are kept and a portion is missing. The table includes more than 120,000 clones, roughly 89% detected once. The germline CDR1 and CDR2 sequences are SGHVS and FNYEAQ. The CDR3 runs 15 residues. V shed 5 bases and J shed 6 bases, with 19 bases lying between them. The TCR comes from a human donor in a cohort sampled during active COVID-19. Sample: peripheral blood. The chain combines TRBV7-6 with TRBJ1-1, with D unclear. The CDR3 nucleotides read TGTGCCAGCAGCCCTGAGAGGGAGGCTAGCCCTGAAGCTTTCTTT. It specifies CASSPEREASPEAFF. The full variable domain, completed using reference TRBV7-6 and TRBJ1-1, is GAGVSQSPRYKVTKRGQDVALRCDPISGHVSLYWYRQALGQGPEFLTYFNYEAQQDKSGLPNDRFSAERPEGSISTLTIQRTEQRDSAMYRCASSPEREASPEAFFGQGTRLTVV.